These T cell receptor beta chains were read from a single sample in a study of memory CD4+ T cells and cytomegalovirus serostatus. Libraries were prepared by immunoSEQ multiplex PCR; TCRdb keeps only in-frame clonotypes and omits some of them. Among over 60,000 clones listed, roughly three quarters were seen once. The sample taken for sequencing was memory CD4+ T cells from blood. All receptors derive from an adult in good health and CMV-seronegative. CDR3s include the opening cysteine and the closing phenylalanine or tryptophan. Fields, in order: V gene, D gene, clone size, J gene, CDR3 DNA, CDR3 protein. D genes are given only for firm matches. Size values are once, few and many counts, or a class for expanded clones, and some rows have none.

TRBV19	-	-	TRBJ1-1	TGTGCCAGTAGTCCGGGGGACCGACCCACTGAAGCTTTCTTT	CASSPGDRPTEAFF
TRBV28	-	-	TRBJ2-1	TGTGCCGGGGGGCTGGGCAGGGAAGGGCAGTTCTTC	CAGGLGREGQFF
TRBV6-5	-	few	TRBJ1-2	TGTGCCAGCACCCCTCGGGGGCTTGGCTATGGCTACACCTTC	CASTPRGLGYGYTF
TRBV7-7	-	few	TRBJ1-1	TGTGCTAGCGGCCCCGACAGGCTCGGGCTCGTGGAAGCTTTCTTT	CASGPDRLGLVEAFF
TRBV9	-	-	TRBJ2-6	TGTGCCAGCAGCGTAAGAGAACGTACTGGGGCCAACGTCCTGACTTTC	CASSVRERTGANVLTF
TRBV7-9	TRBD2	-	TRBJ2-5	TGTGCCAGCAGCTCAGGACTAGCGGGGACCCAAGAGACCCAGTACTTC	CASSSGLAGTQETQYF
TRBV7-9	TRBD2	-	TRBJ2-3	TGTGCCAGCAGCTTATCGGGGGGTAGAAGCACAGATACGCAGTATTTT	CASSLSGGRSTDTQYF
TRBV7-3	-	-	TRBJ2-5	TGTGCCAGCAGCCCGGGGGGCCTGGAGACCCAGTACTTC	CASSPGGLETQYF
TRBV25-1	-	-	TRBJ1-2	TGTGCCAGCAGTGAACTCCGTGGGGGCGCCATGGATGGCTACACCTTC	CASSELRGGAMDGYTF
TRBV5-1	TRBD2	-	TRBJ2-1	TGCGCCAGTCGTAGCGGGAGTGGTAATGAGCAGTTCTTC	CASRSGSGNEQFF
TRBV9	TRBD2	-	TRBJ2-3	TGTGCCAGCAGCTTCGGACTAGCGGGAGGAGGTACAGATACGCAGTATTTT	CASSFGLAGGGTDTQYF
TRBV7-9	-	-	TRBJ1-2	TGTGCCAGCACGGGGGGCCAAAATTATGGCTACACCTTC	CASTGGQNYGYTF
TRBV5-1	-	few	TRBJ2-1	TGCGCCAGCAGCCCGGACGGCGAGGGTGAGCAGTTCTTC	CASSPDGEGEQFF
TRBV5-1	TRBD1	-	TRBJ2-7	TGCGCCAGCAGCTTCAGGACAGGGGGCTTATACGAGCAGTACTTC	CASSFRTGGLYEQYF
TRBV11-2	TRBD1	-	TRBJ1-1	TGTGCCAGCAGCCGGGACAGCTACACTGAAGCTTTCTTT	CASSRDSYTEAFF
TRBV19	-	-	TRBJ1-1	TGTGCCAGCAGGGCGAACGAGGCTGAAGCTTTCTTT	CASRANEAEAFF
TRBV7-7	TRBD2	-	TRBJ2-2	TGTGCTAGCAGCTTAGCGGGAGGAGCCGGGGAGCTGTTTTTT	CASSLAGGAGELFF
TRBV2	-	-	TRBJ2-1	TGTGCCAGCTCCGATGGGGGTGAGCAGTTCTTC	CASSDGGEQFF
TRBV6-5	TRBD1	-	TRBJ1-5	TGTGCCAGCAGCAGGGGGACCAATCAGCCCCAGCATTTT	CASSRGTNQPQHF
TRBV7-9	-	-	TRBJ1-1	TGTGCCAGCAGCTTACAACAGGGAATTGAAGCTTTCTTT	CASSLQQGIEAFF
TRBV18	-	-	TRBJ2-7	TGTGCCAGCTCACCTCCGGTGACCTACGAGCAGTACTTC	CASSPPVTYEQYF
TRBV5-4	TRBD2	-	TRBJ2-5	TGTGCCAGCAGCTTGGCCGGGGGGGAGACCCAGTACTTC	CASSLAGGETQYF
TRBV7-9	TRBD2	-	TRBJ2-3	TGTGCCAGCAGCCTGACTAGCGGGAGTACAGATACGCAGTATTTT	CASSLTSGSTDTQYF
TRBV5-4	-	-	TRBJ2-5	TGTGCCAGCAGCGCGGACAGCTACCAAGAGACCCAGTACTTC	CASSADSYQETQYF
TRBV30	-	-	TRBJ1-3	TGTGCCTGGAGTGTAGGATGGGGGGACTCTGGAAACACCATATATTTT	CAWSVGWGDSGNTIYF
TRBV7-8	-	-	TRBJ1-3	TGTGCCAGCAGCTTAGGCAGCGCTGGAAACACCATATATTTT	CASSLGSAGNTIYF
TRBV28	-	few	TRBJ1-2	TGTGCCAGCAGTTTCGTATCTACTAACTATGGCTACACCTTC	CASSFVSTNYGYTF
TRBV30	-	few	TRBJ2-1	TGTGCCTCAACTAGTTCGTACAATGAGCAGTTCTTC	CASTSSYNEQFF
TRBV5-1	-	-	TRBJ1-2	TGCGCCAGCAGCTTGGAAGTGGGAAACTATGGCTACACCTTC	CASSLEVGNYGYTF
TRBV10-1	TRBD2	-	TRBJ2-3	TGCGCCAGCAGTGTGGGACTAGCCGATATCGATACGCAGTATTTT	CASSVGLADIDTQYF
TRBV25-1	-	-	TRBJ1-1	TGTGCCAGCAGCCGAACAGGGTCTGGGGCTTTCTTT	CASSRTGSGAFF
TRBV30	TRBD1	few	TRBJ1-2	TGTGCCTGGAGCCAAGGGGGCTCTGGCTATGGCTACACCTTC	CAWSQGGSGYGYTF
TRBV7-9	TRBD2	-	TRBJ2-3	TGTGCCAGCACCTTAGCGGGATCGATGGGCACAGATACGCAGTATTTT	CASTLAGSMGTDTQYF
TRBV2	-	once	TRBJ1-1	TGTGCCAGCAATTTCGACAACACTGAAGCTTTCTTT	CASNFDNTEAFF
TRBV7-9	-	few	TRBJ1-4	TGTGCCAGCAGCTTATGGAGAACGACAACTAATGAAAAACTGTTTTTT	CASSLWRTTTNEKLFF
TRBV4-3	TRBD1	-	TRBJ2-7	TGCGCCAGCAGCCAGGTGGGGACAGGGCACGAGCAGTACTTC	CASSQVGTGHEQYF
TRBV7-7	-	few	TRBJ2-7	TGTGCTAGCAGCTTAGGCAGGGCGAACGAGCAGTACTTC	CASSLGRANEQYF
TRBV29-1	-	few	TRBJ2-1	TGCAGCGTTGAGAATGGAGGTGAGCAGTTCTTC	CSVENGGEQFF
TRBV7-9	-	-	TRBJ1-2	TGTGCCAGCAGCCCCACCGCAGCTAACTATGGCTACACCTTC	CASSPTAANYGYTF
TRBV6-1	-	-	TRBJ1-2	TGTGCCAGCACCCCGGGCACTGTGGGGTCCGGCTACACCTTC	CASTPGTVGSGYTF
TRBV28	TRBD1	-	TRBJ1-1	TGTGCCAGCAGAAGCAACCGGGACAGAAAAGCTTTCTTT	CASRSNRDRKAFF
TRBV29-1	TRBD1	-	TRBJ1-1	TGCAGCGTGGGTGACAGGGGGCTTCTTGAAGCTTTCTTT	CSVGDRGLLEAFF
TRBV11-2	TRBD2	-	TRBJ2-7	TGTGCCAGCAGCCCTAGCGGGTACGAGCAGTACTTC	CASSPSGYEQYF
TRBV6-6	-	-	TRBJ2-7	TGTGCCAGCAGAGGCCCCGTGGACATACGTTACGAGCAGTACTTC	CASRGPVDIRYEQYF
TRBV5-8	-	-	TRBJ1-6	TGTGCCAGCAGCCCGGACGCCGCAAATTCACCCCTCCACTTT	CASSPDAANSPLHF
TRBV7-8	TRBD1	-	TRBJ1-4	TGTGCCAGCAGCTCCGGACAGGGAAGGGGAACTGAAAAACTGTTTTTT	CASSSGQGRGTEKLFF
TRBV14	TRBD2	-	TRBJ2-7	TGTGCCAGCAGCCAGACCCGGCTAGCGGGGGTCTCCTACGAGCAGTACTTC	CASSQTRLAGVSYEQYF
TRBV5-4	TRBD1	-	TRBJ2-1	TGTGCCAGCAGCGATAAGAGGACAGGGGACGACAATGAGCAGTTCTTC	CASSDKRTGDDNEQFF
TRBV30	-	few	TRBJ1-2	TGTGCCTGGAACAGGTTTTCGGTCGATGGCTACACCTTC	CAWNRFSVDGYTF
TRBV28	-	-	TRBJ2-7	TGTGCCAGCAGTTCGCCAAGAGGCGAGCAGTACTTC	CASSSPRGEQYF
TRBV7-6	-	-	TRBJ2-2	TGTGCCAGCAGCTTTCAGGCCCCCGCGAACACCGGGGAGCTGTTTTTT	CASSFQAPANTGELFF
TRBV30	-	-	TRBJ1-1	TGTGCCTGGAGTGTACGGAGGGGGACTGAAGCTTTCTTT	CAWSVRRGTEAFF
TRBV7-2	-	-	TRBJ1-2	TGTGCCAGCGGAGCAGGATCAAACTATGGCTACACCTTC	CASGAGSNYGYTF
TRBV25-1	-	-	TRBJ2-1	TGTGCCAGCAGTGACAGGCTTGAGCAGTTCTTC	CASSDRLEQFF
TRBV27	TRBD1	-	TRBJ1-2	TGTGCCAGCAGTCCCGGGACAGGGGAAGGCTACACCTTC	CASSPGTGEGYTF
TRBV18	TRBD1	-	TRBJ2-4	TGTGCCAGCTCACCACGCCCCGCAACAGGGGGCGAACCCAAAAACATTCAGTACTTC	CASSPRPATGGEPKNIQYF
TRBV6-6	TRBD1	-	TRBJ1-4	TGTGCCAGCAGTTATACGGGACAGGGAAATGAAAAACTGTTTTTT	CASSYTGQGNEKLFF
TRBV14	-	-	TRBJ1-1	TGTGCCAGCAGCCACCAAAGGGTCGGGAGCACTGAAGCTTTCTTT	CASSHQRVGSTEAFF
TRBV27	-	once	TRBJ2-1	TGTGCCAGCAGTTTACAACCATACTACGGCGATGAGCAGTTCTTC	CASSLQPYYGDEQFF